The following is a T cell receptor beta chain sequence with its context. The sample belongs to a study of blood T cell repertoires in COVID-19. Study summary: The study drew acute and convalescent COVID-19 samples from the United States, Italy and Spain.

In the authors' methods: From reference gene primer amplification, estimates of nucleated cell counts were derived. The data were produced by immunoSEQ multiplex PCR, yet TCRdb's version contains in-frame clones alone and is incomplete. V and J calls and clone size come straight from that table; D and trimming were deduced from the DNA. The sample has 35,000 to 50,000 clones, around 89% seen once. Unmatched junction bases numbered 7, after V lost 0 bases and J lost 1 base. The CDR3 covers 18 residues. The V gene's germline CDR1 is LNHDA and CDR2 SQIVND (reference sequence). The TCR originated in a man aged 65 to 79 with active COVID-19. The gene calls are TRBV19 and TRBJ1-5; TRBD1 agrees at 9 bases. The sequenced material came from peripheral blood. The DNA for the CDR3 is TGTGCCAGTAGTATAGATTTTCGGGACAGGGAAAGCAATCAGCCCCAGCATTTT. Translating it yields CASSIDFRDRESNQPQHF.